Detailed here is one TCR beta chain. MiXCR was run by TCRdb on the RT-PCR reads, yielding one entry per CDR3 protein. Of about 700,000 distinct CDR3 sequences in the sample, 13% to 15% were seen once. Losses at the gene ends were 4 bases for V and 4 bases for J; bases not matched to a gene: 11. Per germline, CDR1 SGHVS and CDR2 FQNEAQ. The CDR3 loop spans 17 amino acids. Sequenced material: memory CD4+ T cells from blood. This sequence was found in a female donor in good health, serving as a healthy control. This rearrangement joins TRBV7-8 to TRBJ2-7; 12 bases map to TRBD2. The CDR3, as DNA: TGTGCCAGCAGCTCCCGACTAGCGGGAGTGCTTTGGTACGAGCAGTACTTC. This sequence encodes CASSSRLAGVLWYEQYF.